The 20 T cell receptor beta chains in this list originate from one sample, sequenced in a study of siplizumab effects on memory and regulatory T cells. Some clones are missing from TCRdb's copy, which holds only in-frame ones; the method was immunoSEQ multiplex PCR. Of approximately 94,000 clones in the sample, 91% were seen once. Sample: CD4+ T cells sorted from blood. The receptors were gathered from a human donor in good health.

This clone was recorded once. The chain links TRBV11-2 to TRBJ2-1; the D is unclear. This CDR3 is built from 14 residues. CDR1 and CDR2 from the germline V gene are SGHAT and FQNNGV. Trimming cost V 4 bases and J 6 bases, with 13 bases left between them. The CDR3 nucleotides are TGTGCCAGCAGCTCTCGGAGTAAAAGCAATGAGCAGTTCTTC. Residues: CASSSRSKSNEQFF.

The rearrangement links TRBV18 to TRBJ1-4; D call uncertain. CDR1 and CDR2 (germline): KGHSH, LQKENI. V was clipped by 5 bases and J by 13 bases, with 32 bases between them. The CDR3 spans 18 residues. The CDR3 DNA reads TGTGCCAGCTCAGCTATTTCTACAATCTCGACTAGCCTGACTGTACTGTTTTTT. Protein sequence: CASSAISTISTSLTVLFF.

This rearrangement joins TRBV5-4 to TRBJ1-3; no reliable D call. V dropped 0 bases and J dropped 0 bases, with 10 bases sitting between them. CDR3 size: 16 residues. Germline lookup yields CDR1 SGHNT and CDR2 YYREEE (reference sequence). The CDR3 protein is CASSLDPDFSGNTIYF. The CDR3 DNA follows: TGTGCCAGCAGCTTGGACCCGGACTTCTCTGGAAACACCATATATTTT.

The chain joins TRBV11-2 to TRBJ2-7; 8 positions match TRBD1. This CDR3 spans 15 amino acids. V shed 2 bases, J shed 6 bases, and the junction held 9 bases outside the gene matches. Per germline, CDR1 SGHAT and CDR2 FQNNGV. Here the CDR3 DNA reads TGTGCCAGCAGCTTAAAGGGCGGACAGGGAACCGAGCAGTACTTC. Residues: CASSLKGGQGTEQYF.

The sample holds a few counts of this clone. The chain uses TRBV7-8 and TRBJ2-7; D is uncertain. Germline loops: CDR1 SGHVS, CDR2 FQNEAQ. The CDR3 totals 15 residues. Trimming removed 0 bases from V and 0 bases from J, with 9 bases in between. The CDR3 DNA reads TGTGCCAGCAGCTTAGCAGAAACCAGCTCCTACGAGCAGTACTTC. It translates to CASSLAETSSYEQYF.

The gene calls are TRBV7-8 and TRBJ1-5, with D possibly TRBD1 on 6 matching bases. The length of the CDR3 is 16 residues. The V gene lost 0 bases and the J gene lost 3 bases, with 12 bases spanning the gap. Germline CDR1 and CDR2: SGHVS and FQNEAQ. The DNA for the CDR3 is TGTGCCAGCAGCTTAGCGGCACAGGGTAACAATCAGCCCCAGCATTTT. It specifies CASSLAAQGNNQPQHF. The variable domain in full, completed from reference TRBV7-8 and TRBJ1-5, reads GAGVSQSPRYKVAKRGQDVALRCDPISGHVSLFWYQQALGQGPEFLTYFQNEAQLDKSGLPSDRFFAERPEGSVSTLKIQRTQQEDSAVYLCASSLAAQGNNQPQHFGDGTRLSIL.

The chain recombines TRBV13 with TRBJ1-4; 7 bases match TRBD1. There are 17 residues in the CDR3. V dropped 0 bases and J dropped 7; count of bases not matched to a gene: 11. Germline V gene data show CDR1 as PRHDT and CDR2 as FYEKMQ (reference sequence). The CDR3 here is CASSLGVIPKGAEKLFF. For the CDR3, the DNA is TGTGCCAGCAGCTTAGGCGTTATCCCTAAGGGGGCTGAAAAACTGTTTTTT. The whole variable domain, filled in from reference TRBV13 and TRBJ1-4, reads AAGVIQSPRHLIKEKRETATLKCYPIPRHDTVYWYQQGPGQDPQFLISFYEKMQSDKGSIPDRFSAQQFSDYHSELNMSSLELGDSALYFCASSLGVIPKGAEKLFFGSGTQLSVL.

This rearrangement joins TRBV7-2 to TRBJ2-3, with D perhaps TRBD1 or TRBD2 (6 bases each). There are 14 residues in the CDR3. V shed 1 base and J shed 2 bases, with 7 bases lying between them. CDR1 is SGHTA, CDR2 FQGNSA, per germline. The DNA of the CDR3 is TGTGCCAGCAGCTTAGGGGGGGCCACAGATACGCAGTATTTT. Translation gives CASSLGGATDTQYF.

V is TRBV27 and J is TRBJ2-1; 13 bases are shared with TRBD2. This CDR3 spans 13 amino acids. CDR1 is MNHEY, CDR2 SMNVEV, per germline (reference sequence). The trim removed 2 bases at V and 15 bases at J, leaving 4 bases unmatched. DNA of the CDR3: TGTGCCAGCAGTTTACAGGGACTAGCGGGGCGGTTCTTC. Protein product: CASSLQGLAGRFF.

The chain uses TRBV19 and TRBJ2-5; TRBD1 matches at 10 bases. Germline V gene sequence: CDR1 LNHDA, CDR2 SQIVND (reference sequence). The CDR3 covers 13 residues. V lost 6 bases and J lost 5; bases outside the gene matches: 3. CDR3: CASRGTGAETQYF. CDR3 DNA: TGTGCCAGTAGGGGGACAGGGGCGGAGACCCAGTACTTC.

The rearrangement joins TRBV7-3 to TRBJ2-2; D not resolved. Trimming took 1 base from V and 4 from J, leaving 10 bases between them. The CDR3 sequence is 15 residues long. Germline CDR1 SGHTA, CDR2 FQGTGA. The CDR3 loop is CASSLMGPPTGELFF. CDR3 in DNA: TGTGCCAGCAGCTTAATGGGCCCACCCACCGGGGAGCTGTTTTTT.

V is TRBV19 and J is TRBJ1-4; 8 bases agree with TRBD1. The V segment lost 4 bases and the J segment 7 bases; nucleotides outside the gene matches: 14. CDR1 is LNHDA and CDR2 is SQIVND in the germline V gene (reference sequence). This CDR3 is 17 amino acids long. CDR3: CASSRGAGGVGLEKLFF. Here the CDR3 DNA reads TGTGCCAGTAGTAGGGGGGCAGGGGGCGTCGGACTTGAAAAACTGTTTTTT.

V usage is TRBV6-1 and J usage is TRBJ2-7; 8 nucleotides match TRBD1. V was pared by 4 bases and J by 2 bases, with 4 bases of the junction left unmatched. In germline, CDR1 is MNHNS, CDR2 SASEGT. The CDR3 is made up of 14 amino acids. The CDR3, as DNA: TGTGCCAGCAGTGTCGACAGGGGACCCTACGAGCAGTACTTC. Translated: CASSVDRGPYEQYF.

In this sample, this clone turned up once. The genes are TRBV6-5 and TRBJ1-2, with D hard to call. The CDR3 totals 13 residues. Trimming took off 5 bases at V and 0 bases at J, with 7 bases between the two ends. Looked up from germline, CDR1 is MNHEY and CDR2 is SVGAGI. The CDR3 DNA reads as TGTGCCAGCAGTGAACCAGCTAACTATGGCTACACCTTC. It yields the protein CASSEPANYGYTF.

This rearrangement joins TRBV27 to TRBJ1-1; D possibly corresponds to TRBD1 (6 bases). The CDR3 length is 15 residues. V gave up 7 bases and J gave up 0 bases, with 15 bases separating them. CDR1 is MNHEY and CDR2 is SMNVEV in the germline V gene (reference sequence). The CDR3 nucleotides are TGTGCCAGCATCTCGCACAGGGATATGAACACTGAAGCTTTCTTT. It yields the protein CASISHRDMNTEAFF.

The chain joins TRBV11-3 to TRBJ2-1; 11 positions agree with TRBD1. CDR3 length equals 16 residues. The germline gives CDR1 SGHNT, CDR2 YENEEA. V was pared by 5 bases and J by 4 bases, with 7 bases of the junction left unmatched. CDR3 nucleotide sequence: TGTGCCAGCAGCACCCGGACAGGGGGCTCGTACAATGAGCAGTTCTTC. It is translated as CASSTRTGGSYNEQFF.

The rearrangement links TRBV5-1 to TRBJ2-7; the D is unclear. The CDR3 loop spans 13 amino acids. Deletions cut 5 bases from V and 5 bases from J, with 14 bases between. CDR1 SGHRS and CDR2 YFSETQ come from the germline V gene. CDR3 region: CASRDPVKDEQYF. CDR3 nucleotide sequence: TGCGCCAGCAGGGATCCGGTCAAGGACGAGCAGTACTTC.

The chain joins TRBV11-3 to TRBJ2-7, with D possibly being TRBD1 (6 bases). CDR3 length equals 16 residues. Germline values: CDR1 SGHNT, CDR2 YENEEA. V lost 5 bases and J 0 bases, leaving 17 bases between the germline ends. The CDR3 bases are TGTGCCAGCAGCCCCAACCGGGACAAGAGCTCCTACGAGCAGTACTTC. The encoded protein is CASSPNRDKSSYEQYF.

V and J are TRBV30 and TRBJ2-5, with 12 bases aligning to TRBD2. In germline, CDR1 is GTSNPN, CDR2 SVGIG (reference sequence). CDR3 length: 15 amino acids. Germline trimming cut 4 bases from V and 5 bases from J; bases unmatched to any gene: 8. The CDR3 nucleotides read TGTGCCTGGACTAGCGGGGGGGCGAGTGCGGAGACCCAGTACTTC. Translating it yields CAWTSGGASAETQYF.

The chain uses TRBV30 and TRBJ2-3; 8 bases align to TRBD2. Germline V CDR1 and CDR2: GTSNPN, SVGIG (reference sequence). The CDR3 is 15 residues long. The J segment lost 8 bases and the V segment lost 5 bases, leaving 15 bases of the junction unmatched. CDR3: CAWVFGRGFRGTQYF. CDR3 DNA: TGTGCCTGGGTCTTCGGGAGGGGTTTCAGGGGTACGCAGTATTTT.